These 26 T cell receptor beta chains were all obtained from the same sample, sequenced in a study of blood T cells in healthy people across ages. The second PCR ran about 6 to 11 cycles with a sample-barcoded 5' primer and J-beta primers. Each CDR3 protein is one row after TCRdb ran MiXCR on the 5' RACE reads. Altogether about 590,000 distinct CDR3 sequences are present, approximately 30% being singletons, with the ten largest covering approximately 14%. Sequenced input: blood. The receptor source for this set is a woman of 80 years or more in good health.

This clonotype was counted at least ten times. This sequence joins TRBV7-2 and TRBJ1-4; D is ambiguous. Trimming cost V 0 bases and J 0 bases, with 11 bases left between them. Per germline, CDR1 SGHTA and CDR2 FQGNSA. This CDR3 is 17 amino acids long. CDR3 region: CASSLAGAQSTNEKLFF. The CDR3, as DNA: TGTGCCAGCAGCTTAGCGGGAGCCCAATCAACTAATGAAAAACTGTTTTTT.

The chain's CDR3 is CASSTFPEQYF. The CDR3 DNA follows: TGTGCCAGCAGCACCTTCCCCGAGCAGTACTTC. The chain couples TRBV27 to TRBJ2-5; D is unresolved. The end of the DNA aligns better with TRBJ2-7, so the J call may be wrong. The germline V gene encodes CDR1 MNHEY and CDR2 SMNVEV (reference sequence). This CDR3 comprises 11 residues.

Comments on this clonotype: Possible read error: a much larger clone is one base away. V and J are TRBV5-4 and TRBJ2-3; 8 bases map to TRBD1. This CDR3 has 15 residues. From germline, CDR1 is SGHNT and CDR2 YYREEE (reference sequence). In DNA, the CDR3 is TGTGTCAGCAGCTTGGAGGACAGGGATACAGATACGCAGTATTTT. Residues: CVSSLEDRDTDTQYF.

This clonotype showed up just a few times. The rearrangement joins TRBV6-1 to TRBJ2-4; D remains ambiguous. Germline CDR1 and CDR2: MNHNS and SASEGT. This CDR3 has 15 amino acids. Trimming removed 3 bases from V and 7 bases from J, with 16 bases in between. In DNA form, the CDR3 reads TGTGCCAGCAGTGATGGGCTGTCCTCCCCCAACATTCAGTACTTC. It translates to CASSDGLSSPNIQYF.

The rearrangement joins TRBV24-1 to TRBJ2-2; 10 nucleotides line up with TRBD1. CDR1 is KGHDR and CDR2 is SFDVKD in the germline V gene. The CDR3 is 16 residues long. V lost 5 bases, J lost 1 base, and 3 bases stayed unmatched. The CDR3 region has the DNA TGTGCCACCAGTGGGGGACAGGGGATGAACACCGGGGAGCTGTTTTTT. It is translated as CATSGGQGMNTGELFF.

This clonotype occurred many times. The chain couples TRBV7-7 to TRBJ2-1; no definite D call. V lost 8 bases, J lost 5 bases, and 19 bases lay in between. CDR3 length equals 15 residues. Germline loops: CDR1 SSHAT, CDR2 FNYEAQ (reference sequence). This CDR3 reads CASPGVGFPNNEQFF. CDR3 in DNA: TGTGCCAGCCCTGGAGTAGGGTTCCCAAACAATGAGCAGTTCTTC.

This clonotype was detected ten times or more. This sequence joins TRBV20-1 and TRBJ2-1; TRBD2 agrees at 13 bases. Germline V CDR1 and CDR2: DFQATT, SNEGSKA (reference sequence). This CDR3 has 14 amino acids. Losses at the gene ends were 3 bases for V and 12 bases for J; bases not matched to a gene: 8. The CDR3 sequence is CSARSTSGGALQFF. The DNA for the CDR3 is TGCAGTGCTAGGAGCACTAGCGGGGGGGCCTTGCAGTTCTTC.

This rearrangement joins TRBV4-2 to TRBJ1-2, with D possibly matching TRBD1 (5 bases). Trimming removed 5 bases from V and 3 bases from J, with 13 bases in between. From germline, CDR1 is LGHNA and CDR2 YNFKEQ. The CDR3 has 14 residues. In DNA, the CDR3 is TGTGCCAGCAGCGTAGATAGGGACTACTATGGCTACACCTTC. Its protein product is CASSVDRDYYGYTF.

This clonotype was seen at least ten times. The chain couples TRBV6-2 or TRBV6-3 to TRBJ2-3, with D unresolved. This CDR3 comprises 14 residues. In germline, CDR1 is MNHEY, CDR2 SVGEGT. The germline V and J ends were trimmed by 5 bases and 1 base, with 10 bases remaining between them. Here the CDR3 DNA reads TGTGCCAGCAGTGCCGGATCGGGCACAGATACGCAGTATTTT. It specifies CASSAGSGTDTQYF.

Regarding this clonotype: A clone one base away is much larger, so this may be a read error. CDR3 sequence (DNA): TGTGCCAGCAGCTCAACAGGGAGTGGCGCAGATACGCAGTATTTT. This sequence encodes CASSSTGSGADTQYF. The genes are TRBV11-2 and TRBJ2-3; D possibly corresponds to TRBD1 (6 bases). Germline V gene data show CDR1 as SGHAT and CDR2 as FQNNGV. Between the trimmed V and J ends, which lost 4 bases and 4 bases, there was a span of 15 bases. CDR3 length: 15 residues.

The table lists this clonotype with many counts. The V and J genes are TRBV7-6 and TRBJ2-3; perhaps TRBD1 as D (6 bases). CDR3 size: 15 residues. Germline V gene data show CDR1 as SGHVS and CDR2 as FNYEAQ. V gave up 3 bases and J gave up 5 bases, with 15 bases separating them. CDR3 bases: TGTGCCAGCAGCTTGCAGGGGCAGTGGAGAGATACGCAGTATTTT. Its protein is CASSLQGQWRDTQYF.

This clonotype was seen many times. The V call is TRBV7-3, the J call TRBJ2-7; no clear D. V lost 5 bases and J lost 6, with 17 bases in between. The CDR3 length is 14 residues. Germline values: CDR1 SGHTA, CDR2 FQGTGA. CDR3 amino acids: CASSPGRVAGEQYF. The CDR3 DNA is TGTGCCAGCAGCCCTGGTAGGGTCGCAGGCGAGCAGTACTTC.

On this clonotype itself: A much larger clone lies one base from this, so it may be a read error. This chain uses TRBV12-3 or TRBV12-4 with TRBJ2-3; unclear D gene. CDR3 length: 13 residues. This chain's CDR3 is CASSTRNPDAQYF. CDR3 coding DNA: TGTGCCAGCAGTACCAGAAATCCAGATGCGCAGTATTTT.

This clonotype was found many times. V gene TRBV5-1 combines with J gene TRBJ2-7, with a weak D call TRBD2 (5 bases). Trimming took off 0 bases at V and 3 bases at J, with 10 bases between the two ends. The CDR3 has 14 amino acids. Looked up from germline, CDR1 is SGHRS and CDR2 is YFSETQ. The DNA for the CDR3 is TGCGCCAGCAGCTTGGGGTTCGGGGTCTACGAGCAGTACTTC. This sequence encodes CASSLGFGVYEQYF.

The CDR3 DNA reads TGTGCCAGCACTCAAGGGGACAGGGCGTACGAGCAGTACTTC. Translation gives CASTQGDRAYEQYF. The chain recombines TRBV7-8 with TRBJ2-5; 9 bases are shared with TRBD1. TRBJ2-7 matches the DNA end more closely, so the J call is doubtful. CDR3 length equals 14 residues. Looked up from germline, CDR1 is SGHVS and CDR2 is FQNEAQ.

This clonotype was detected many times. V gene TRBV5-5 combines with J gene TRBJ2-7, with 8 bases identical to TRBD2. This CDR3 contains 15 residues. Germline CDR1 SGHKS, CDR2 YYEKEE (reference sequence). Unmatched junction bases numbered 4, after V lost 0 bases and J lost 2 bases. The CDR3 bases are TGTGCCAGCAGCTTGGTAGCGGGACTAGCCTACGAGCAGTACTTC. This translates into CASSLVAGLAYEQYF.

A note on this clonotype: The junction differs from germline at one of its ends, possibly a read error. The chain joins TRBV6-1 to TRBJ2-3, with TRBD2 matching over 11 bases. Looked up from germline, CDR1 is MNHNS and CDR2 is SASEGT. This CDR3 comprises 19 residues. As DNA, the CDR3 is TGTGCCGGCAGTGTCTTAGCGGGGGGGCCAGAAGTTGCAACAGATACGCAGTATTTT. It codes for CAGSVLAGGPEVATDTQYF.

The V and J genes are TRBV7-8 and TRBJ2-3; 11 bases are a match to TRBD2. The CDR3 contains 17 residues. The V gene end was trimmed by 1 base and the J gene end by 0 bases; junction bases not matched to a gene: 3. Germline CDR1 SGHVS, CDR2 FQNEAQ. The CDR3 region is CASSLVAGGDSTDTQYF. The CDR3 nucleotides are TGTGCCAGCAGCTTAGTAGCGGGAGGGGATAGCACAGATACGCAGTATTTT.

This clonotype was found many times. The chain joins TRBV6-2 or TRBV6-3 to TRBJ2-1; TRBD1 aligns across 9 bases. Trimming took 7 bases from V and 7 from J; bases not matched to a gene: 5. There are 13 residues in the CDR3. The germline gives CDR1 MNHEY, CDR2 SVGEGT. In DNA, the CDR3 is TGTGCCAGCACCCGGACAGGGGAAAATGAGCAGTTCTTC. It is translated as CASTRTGENEQFF.

This clonotype was detected ten times or more. The chain is built from TRBV7-2 and TRBJ1-1, with 11 positions matching TRBD1. Germline trimming cut 4 bases from V and 4 bases from J; bases unmatched to any gene: 5. Per the germline V gene, CDR1 is SGHTA and CDR2 is FQGNSA. The CDR3 totals 15 residues. CDR3 nucleotide sequence: TGTGCCAGCAGCTGGACAGGGGGCATGGGCACTGAAGCTTTCTTT. Translated: CASSWTGGMGTEAFF.

V is TRBV9 and J is TRBJ2-2; no clear D gene. The CDR3 has 15 amino acids. V lost 4 bases and J 4 bases, leaving 14 bases between the germline ends. Germline assignment: CDR1 SGDLS and CDR2 YYNGEE. The CDR3 nucleotides are TGTGCCAGCAGCCTACGAGCGCGTCCCACCGGGGAGCTGTTTTTT. Its translation: CASSLRARPTGELFF.

This clonotype came up a few times. CDR3 sequence reads: CASSPRTLTYEQYF. DNA of the CDR3: TGTGCCAGCTCCCCCAGGACACTTACCTACGAGCAGTACTTC. The V gene is TRBV18, the J gene TRBJ2-7; a possible D gene is TRBD1 (5 bases). CDR3 length: 14 residues. Per germline, CDR1 KGHSH and CDR2 LQKENI. V was cut by 6 bases and J by 2 bases, with 14 bases left in between.

The chain uses TRBV4-1 and TRBJ1-2; D is unresolved. Trimming pared 1 base from V and 2 bases from J, leaving 11 bases between. The germline V gene encodes CDR1 MGHRA and CDR2 YSYEKL. This CDR3 is built from 15 residues. The CDR3 loop reads CASSQGILRNYGYTF. The CDR3 DNA sequence: TGCGCCAGCAGCCAAGGAATATTGCGGAACTATGGCTACACCTTC.

This clonotype was seen a few times. V gene TRBV29-1 combines with J gene TRBJ1-4; D is perhaps TRBD1 (5 bases). Germline loops: CDR1 SQVTM, CDR2 ANQGSEA. V shed 7 bases and J shed 5 bases, with 17 bases lying between them. This CDR3 contains 14 residues. As DNA, the CDR3 is TGCAGCGCGGGGACGGCGAGCTGGAATGAAAAACTGTTTTTT. Protein: CSAGTASWNEKLFF.

There are many counts of this clonotype. V and J are TRBV20-1 and TRBJ2-1; TRBD2 aligns across 16 bases. There are 16 residues in the CDR3. The germline gives CDR1 DFQATT, CDR2 SNEGSKA (reference sequence). V lost 3 bases and J lost 5; bases outside the gene matches: 4. CDR3 nucleotide sequence: TGCAGTGCTAGCGGGACTAGCGGGGGGGGCAACAATGAGCAGTTCTTC. Encoded protein: CSASGTSGGGNNEQFF.

The V and J genes are TRBV28 and TRBJ1-4, with 8 nucleotides matching TRBD1. Germline-derived CDR1 and CDR2 are MDHEN and SYDVKM. The CDR3 sequence is 12 residues long. J lost 10 bases, V lost 5 bases, and 3 bases had no gene match. The CDR3 coding sequence is TGTGCCAGCAGTGTCGGACAGGGAAAACTGTTTTTT. It yields the protein CASSVGQGKLFF.